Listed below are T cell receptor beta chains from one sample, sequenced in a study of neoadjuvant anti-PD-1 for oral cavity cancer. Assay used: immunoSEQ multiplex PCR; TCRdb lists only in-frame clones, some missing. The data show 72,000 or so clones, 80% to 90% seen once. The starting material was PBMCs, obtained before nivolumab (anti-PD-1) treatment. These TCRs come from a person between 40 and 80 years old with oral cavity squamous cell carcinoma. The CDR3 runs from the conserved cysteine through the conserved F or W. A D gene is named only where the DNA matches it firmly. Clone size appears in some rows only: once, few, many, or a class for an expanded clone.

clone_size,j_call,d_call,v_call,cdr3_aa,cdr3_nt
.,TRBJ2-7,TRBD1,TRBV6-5,CASSSRTGEVYEQYF,TGTGCCAGCAGTTCGAGGACAGGGGAAGTATACGAGCAGTACTTC
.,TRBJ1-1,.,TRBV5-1,CASSIFGTEAFF,TGCGCCAGCAGTATTTTCGGCACTGAAGCTTTCTTT
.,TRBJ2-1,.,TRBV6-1,CASSPWVDSYNEQFF,TGTGCCAGCAGTCCGTGGGTCGACTCCTACAATGAGCAGTTCTTC
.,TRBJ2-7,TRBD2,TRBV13,CASSLVGGTSGRGEQYF,TGTGCCAGCAGCTTAGTCGGTGGGACTAGCGGGAGAGGCGAGCAGTACTTC
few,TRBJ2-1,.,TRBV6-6,CASIGDRSYNEQFF,TGTGCCAGCATTGGAGACCGCTCCTACAATGAGCAGTTCTTC
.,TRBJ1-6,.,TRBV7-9,CASSLNDSPLHF,TGTGCCAGCAGCCTCAATGATTCACCCCTCCACTTT
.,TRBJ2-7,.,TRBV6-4,CASSAQLNYEQYF,TGTGCCAGCAGTGCACAGCTGAACTACGAGCAGTACTTC
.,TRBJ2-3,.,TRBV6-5,CASSVGGFTDAQYF,TGTGCCAGCAGTGTTGGAGGGTTCACAGATGCGCAGTATTTT
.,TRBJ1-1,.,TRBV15,CATSRDWGDEAFF,TGTGCCACCAGCAGAGATTGGGGCGATGAAGCTTTCTTT
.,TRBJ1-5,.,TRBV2,CASSAVYWQINQPQHF,TGTGCCAGCAGTGCAGTTTATTGGCAGATTAATCAGCCCCAGCATTTT
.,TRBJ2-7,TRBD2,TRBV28,CASSSSSGRKDEQYF,TGTGCCAGCAGTTCCTCTAGCGGGAGGAAAGACGAGCAGTACTTC
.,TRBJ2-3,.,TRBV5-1,CASSFTSSDTQYF,TGCGCCAGCAGCTTCACTAGTTCAGATACGCAGTATTTT
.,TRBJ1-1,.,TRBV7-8,CASSLYSPGEAFF,TGTGCCAGCAGCTTATACAGCCCCGGTGAAGCTTTCTTT
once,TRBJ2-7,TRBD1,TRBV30,CAWTGQVLYEQYF,TGTGCCTGGACAGGACAGGTCCTATACGAGCAGTACTTC
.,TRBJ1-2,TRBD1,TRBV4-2,CASSPQGAHGYTF,TGTGCCAGCAGCCCCCAGGGGGCCCATGGCTACACCTTC
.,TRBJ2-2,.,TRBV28,CASRFSGALTGELFF,TGTGCCAGCAGGTTCTCAGGGGCGCTCACCGGGGAGCTGTTTTTT
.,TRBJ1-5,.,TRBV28,CASSPPSRGLNQPQHF,TGTGCCAGCAGTCCCCCTAGTCGGGGCCTGAATCAGCCCCAGCATTTT
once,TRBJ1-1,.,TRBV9,CASSVDRNTEAFF,TGTGCCAGCAGCGTAGATCGGAACACTGAAGCTTTCTTT
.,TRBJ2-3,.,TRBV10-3,CAISEGADTQYF,TGTGCCATCAGCGAGGGAGCAGATACGCAGTATTTT
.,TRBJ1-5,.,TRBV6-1,CASSESGGVYQPQHF,TGTGCCAGCAGTGAGTCGGGGGGGGTTTATCAGCCCCAGCATTTT
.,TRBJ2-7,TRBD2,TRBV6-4,CAIQEGLAGIEQYF,TGTGCCATCCAAGAGGGACTAGCGGGAATCGAGCAGTACTTC
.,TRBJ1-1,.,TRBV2,CASKFRQNTEAFF,TGTGCCAGCAAATTCAGACAGAACACTGAAGCTTTCTTT
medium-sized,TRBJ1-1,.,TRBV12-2,CASRLSQGVRNTEAFF,TGTGCAAGTCGCTTGTCCCAGGGGGTAAGAAACACTGAAGCTTTCTTT
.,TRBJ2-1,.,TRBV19,CAASTGLPYNEQFF,TGTGCCGCCTCAACAGGGCTCCCCTACAATGAGCAGTTCTTC
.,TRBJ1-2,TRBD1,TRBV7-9,CASSSWTGGSFYGYTF,TGTGCCAGCAGCTCCTGGACAGGGGGCTCGTTCTATGGCTACACCTTC
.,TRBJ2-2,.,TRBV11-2,CASSTVREAGELFF,TGTGCCAGCAGCACCGTCAGGGAGGCCGGGGAGCTGTTTTTT
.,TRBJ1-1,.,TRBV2,CASSDSGTEAFF,TGTGCCAGCAGTGACTCAGGGACTGAAGCTTTCTTT
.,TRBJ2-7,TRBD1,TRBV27,CASSRGRAYEQYF,TGTGCCAGCAGTAGGGGGCGGGCCTACGAGCAGTACTTC
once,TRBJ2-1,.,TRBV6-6,CASRRYNEQFF,TGTGCCAGCCGGCGCTACAATGAGCAGTTCTTC
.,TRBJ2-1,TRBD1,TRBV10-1,CASSEQGARNEQFF,TGCGCCAGCAGCGAACAGGGGGCGCGAAATGAGCAGTTCTTC
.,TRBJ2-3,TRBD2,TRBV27,CASSQTSGSADTQYF,TGTGCCAGCAGTCAGACTAGCGGGAGTGCAGATACGCAGTATTTT
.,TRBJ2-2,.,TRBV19,CASSILRGQNTGELFF,TGTGCCAGTAGTATTTTAAGGGGCCAGAACACCGGGGAGCTGTTTTTT
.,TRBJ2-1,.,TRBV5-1,CASSVASGPYNEQFF,TGCGCCAGCAGCGTAGCTTCGGGGCCCTACAATGAGCAGTTCTTC
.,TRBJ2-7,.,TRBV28,CASSPTLNHEQYF,TGTGCCAGCAGTCCGACACTAAACCACGAGCAGTACTTC
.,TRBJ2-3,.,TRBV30,CAWSTIVGVGRDTQYF,TGTGCCTGGAGTACCATAGTAGGTGTAGGTCGGGATACGCAGTATTTT
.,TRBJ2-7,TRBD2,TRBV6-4,CASSAPRLAGLREQYF,TGTGCCAGCAGTGCCCCCCGACTAGCGGGGTTAAGGGAGCAGTACTTC
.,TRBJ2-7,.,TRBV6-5,CASSKGPTLEQYF,TGTGCCAGCAGCAAGGGACCCACCCTCGAGCAGTACTTC
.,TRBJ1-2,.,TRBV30,CAWKGRGYNGYTF,TGTGCCTGGAAAGGCAGGGGTTACAATGGCTACACCTTC
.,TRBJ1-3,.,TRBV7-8,CASSPRSSGNTIYF,TGTGCCAGCAGCCCCCGTAGTAGTGGAAACACCATATATTTT
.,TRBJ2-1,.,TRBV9,CASSVSWHAQGEQFF,TGTGCCAGCAGCGTCTCGTGGCACGCCCAGGGGGAGCAGTTCTTC
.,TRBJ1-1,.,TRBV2,CASREDRTEAFF,TGTGCCAGCAGAGAGGACCGGACTGAAGCTTTCTTT
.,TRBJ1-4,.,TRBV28,CASTREGTIADKLFF,TGTGCCAGCACCCGGGAGGGAACCATTGCGGACAAACTGTTTTTT